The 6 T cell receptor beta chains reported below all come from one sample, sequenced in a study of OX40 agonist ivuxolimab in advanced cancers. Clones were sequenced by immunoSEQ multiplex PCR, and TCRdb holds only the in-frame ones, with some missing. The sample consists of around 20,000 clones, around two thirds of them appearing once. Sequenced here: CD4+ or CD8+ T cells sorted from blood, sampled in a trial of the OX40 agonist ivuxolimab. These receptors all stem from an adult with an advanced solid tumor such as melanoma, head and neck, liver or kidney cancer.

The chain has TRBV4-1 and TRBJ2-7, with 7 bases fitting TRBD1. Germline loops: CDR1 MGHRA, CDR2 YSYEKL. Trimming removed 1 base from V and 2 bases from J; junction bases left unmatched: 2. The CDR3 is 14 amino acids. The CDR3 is CASSQVQGPYEQYF. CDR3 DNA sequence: TGCGCCAGCAGCCAAGTACAGGGGCCCTACGAGCAGTACTTC.

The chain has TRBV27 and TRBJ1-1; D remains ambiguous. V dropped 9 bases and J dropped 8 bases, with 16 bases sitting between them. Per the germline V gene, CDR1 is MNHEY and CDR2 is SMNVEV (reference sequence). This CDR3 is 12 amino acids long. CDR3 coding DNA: TGTGCCAGTCGATCGGGCGGATCGGAAGCTTTCTTT. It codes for CASRSGGSEAFF.

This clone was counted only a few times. The CDR3 sequence: CASSVGEGAAFF. CDR3 bases: TGTGCCAGCAGCGTAGGGGAAGGGGCTGCTTTCTTT. The genes are TRBV9 and TRBJ1-1, with D maybe TRBD1 (5 bases). The germline V and J ends were trimmed by 0 bases and 11 bases, with 11 bases remaining between them. Germline V CDR1 and CDR2: SGDLS, YYNGEE. CDR3 length: 12 amino acids.

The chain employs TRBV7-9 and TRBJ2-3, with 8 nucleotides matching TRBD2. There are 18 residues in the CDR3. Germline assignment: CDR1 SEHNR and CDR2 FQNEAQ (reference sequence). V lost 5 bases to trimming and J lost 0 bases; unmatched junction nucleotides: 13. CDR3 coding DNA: TGTGCCAGCAGCCCACGCCTTGAAGCGGGAGAGAGCACAGATACGCAGTATTTT. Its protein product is CASSPRLEAGESTDTQYF.

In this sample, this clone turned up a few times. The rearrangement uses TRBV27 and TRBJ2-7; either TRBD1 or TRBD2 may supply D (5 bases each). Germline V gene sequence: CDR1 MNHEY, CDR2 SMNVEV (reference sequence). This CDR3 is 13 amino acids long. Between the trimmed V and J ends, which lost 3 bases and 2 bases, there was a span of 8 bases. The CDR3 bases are TGTGCCAGCAGTTTTCTGGGGGCCTACGAGCAGTACTTC. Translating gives CASSFLGAYEQYF.

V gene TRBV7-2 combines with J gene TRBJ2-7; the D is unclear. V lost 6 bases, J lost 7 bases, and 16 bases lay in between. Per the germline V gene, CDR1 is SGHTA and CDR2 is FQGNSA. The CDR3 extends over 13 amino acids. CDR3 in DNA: TGTGCCAGCAGTCGTGTCGCATCGAGAGAGCAGTACTTC. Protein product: CASSRVASREQYF.